The source of this T cell receptor (beta chain) is a study of blood T cell repertoires in COVID-19. Background on the study: PBMCs, B-cell-depleted T cells, or T cells provided the cDNA or gDNA that made up the material.

The germline gives CDR1 SGHKS, CDR2 YYEKEE (reference sequence). Trimming stripped 4 bases from V and 3 bases from J, with 7 bases between. The CDR3 spans 13 residues. Original processing methods: Cell counts per sample came from amplifying reference gene primers. The assay was immunoSEQ multiplex PCR, and TCRdb's table has in-frame clones only and misses some. V and J calls and clone size are given by that table; D and trimming were obtained from the DNA. The profile shows 15,000 to 20,000 clones, 85% to 90% of them singletons. The receptor's source is a human donor in a cohort sampled during active COVID-19. The source material was peripheral blood. The chain joins TRBV5-5 to TRBJ1-4; no reliable D call. CDR3 region: CASSPNPNEKLFF. CDR3 nucleotide sequence: TGTGCCAGCAGCCCAAATCCTAATGAAAAACTGTTTTTT. Full variable domain (missing parts from reference TRBV5-5 and TRBJ1-4): DAGVTQSPTHLIKTRGQQVTLRCSPISGHKSVSWYQQVLGQGPQFIFQYYEKEERGRGNFPDRFSARQFPNYSSELNVNALLLGDSALYLCASSPNPNEKLFFGSGTQLSVL.